This entry concerns a single TCR beta chain. Those with alopecia areata gave lesional scalp punch biopsies and peripheral blood. The sequencing template was cDNA reverse transcribed from extracted RNA. Assay used: immunoSEQ multiplex PCR; TCRdb lists only in-frame clones, some missing. The repertoire has 110,000 to 150,000 clones, roughly 50% of them found once; the top ten carry about 6.8%. This sample stems from a study of CD8+ T cells in alopecia areata. The wider study: At a dose of 5 to 10 mg twice daily, oral tofacitinib was given to treated patients. Tofacitinib therapy took 6 to 18 months; 6 months off drug came after.

From germline, CDR1 is SQVTM and CDR2 ANQGSEA. The CDR3 extends over 14 amino acids. V gave up 4 bases and J gave up 5 bases; unmatched junction bases: 5. The sample in question was CD4+ T cells sorted from blood, obtained at week 0. The chain uses TRBV29-1 and TRBJ2-5, with 12 bases fitting TRBD1. The TCR comes from a human donor with alopecia areata. The CDR3 protein is CSVGGTGGVETQYF. CDR3 nucleotide sequence: TGCAGCGTTGGGGGGACAGGGGGCGTGGAGACCCAGTACTTC.